These T cell receptor beta chains were read from a single sample in a study of cytomegalovirus exposure and HLA in healthy donors. Clones were read by immunoSEQ multiplex PCR, and TCRdb kept only the in-frame ones, dropping some. The table shows 110,000 to 150,000 clones, with about 85% occurring only once. Sequencing used PBMCs. The source of these receptors is a boy aged 2 to 9 in good health and CMV-seronegative. CDR3s include the opening cysteine and the closing phenylalanine or tryptophan. Clone size is given for some rows only: seen once, a few or many times, or a class if the clone is expanded.

CASSSQGPDYGYTF	TRBV6-1	NA	TRBJ1-2
CASSIYPPGQGSYEQYF	TRBV27	NA	TRBJ2-7
CASSPTSENIQYF	TRBV18	NA	TRBJ2-4
CSVYLGQGYTEAFF	TRBV29-1	few	TRBJ1-1
CASSSRAGGSSYEQYF	TRBV5-6	few	TRBJ2-7
CASSLGGSGGRQYF	TRBV7-8	NA	TRBJ2-3
CASSTPPGSAGLNTEAFF	TRBV9	NA	TRBJ1-1
CASRKAGGPVNEQFF	TRBV13	NA	TRBJ2-1
CASSLRGKEAFF	TRBV5-6	few	TRBJ1-1
CASSLGQSSYGYTF	TRBV5-1	NA	TRBJ1-2
CASSGEHGQGDRNTIYF	TRBV10-1	few	TRBJ1-3
CASSEGENTEAFF	TRBV6-1	NA	TRBJ1-1
CASSPWSLLYNEQFF	TRBV9	once	TRBJ2-1
CSVRILAGISYEQYF	TRBV29-1	NA	TRBJ2-7
CSARLMDTQYF	TRBV20-1	NA	TRBJ2-3
CASSTQGSEQYF	TRBV6-6	NA	TRBJ2-7
CASSVGHGLRNGELFF	TRBV9	NA	TRBJ2-2
CASSFLGNTGELFF	TRBV27	NA	TRBJ2-2
CASSLEGGGSPLHF	TRBV5-1	once	TRBJ1-6
CSVEKASGSTDTQYF	TRBV29-1	NA	TRBJ2-3
CASSIWPGDPHEQYF	TRBV19	NA	TRBJ2-7
CASRGGDPLRDEQFF	TRBV2	NA	TRBJ2-1
CASTRSPRGNQPQHF	TRBV6-5	NA	TRBJ1-5
CASSYFPNEQYF	TRBV6-6	NA	TRBJ2-7
CASSSTGTGVYGYTF	TRBV7-3	NA	TRBJ1-2
CASSGVQRPNTEAFF	TRBV18	NA	TRBJ1-1
CAWSPRVYGYTF	TRBV30	NA	TRBJ1-2
CASSFLTPGTTNTGELFF	TRBV27	once	TRBJ2-2
CASSRDRVNTEAFF	TRBV6-5	NA	TRBJ1-1
CASSRDRHRHGYTF	TRBV6-5	NA	TRBJ1-2
CSVDTGDINYGYTF	TRBV29-1	NA	TRBJ1-2
CASSLVQGPGYEQYF	TRBV7-9	NA	TRBJ2-7
CASSGLLDRGDEQYF	TRBV18	NA	TRBJ2-7
CAISVMLAGVTKETQYF	TRBV10-3	NA	TRBJ2-5
CASSQEFVTGLTVDTQYF	TRBV14	once	TRBJ2-3
CASSGSDRDPYEQYF	TRBV7-2	NA	TRBJ2-7
CSSSLLPGVSGKYNEQFF	TRBV7-9	NA	TRBJ2-1
CASTERRVGDTQYF	TRBV6-6	NA	TRBJ2-3
CASGINRARRNSPLHF	TRBV19	few	TRBJ1-6
CASSLVGRSGSSHDEQYF	TRBV5-4	NA	TRBJ2-7
CASSPSRGGRDYEQYF	TRBV11-2	NA	TRBJ2-7
CASSLLAEQYF	TRBV28	NA	TRBJ2-7
CASSLDRGINYGYTF	TRBV7-9	NA	TRBJ1-2
CASSPGGNTEAFF	TRBV6-5	few	TRBJ1-1
CASNIYRGRNQPQHF	TRBV6-1	once	TRBJ1-5
CASSVEQGNSPLHF	TRBV9	NA	TRBJ1-6
CASSVTGRTIYF	TRBV9	NA	TRBJ1-3
CASSFSLNEKLFF	TRBV28	NA	TRBJ1-4
CASSPLTPGLGTDTQYF	TRBV7-2	NA	TRBJ2-3
CASSTGSPDTQYF	TRBV28	NA	TRBJ2-3
CASSLNPDRPTGELFF	TRBV7-7	NA	TRBJ2-2